This note documents a single T cell receptor (beta chain) sequence. The data originate from a study of T-cell reconstitution after alpha-beta-depleted transplantation in children. The V gene's germline CDR1 is SGHDT and CDR2 YYEEEE. The ends were cut back, 4 bases at V and 1 base at J, with 18 bases in the middle. The CDR3 has 16 residues. Unique molecular identifiers were built into the TCRbeta library. One entry per CDR3 protein results from TCRdb running MiXCR on the PCR reads. The top ten hold 28% of the sample, which has around 960,000 distinct CDR3 sequences, about 31% seen once. The chain uses TRBV5-6 and TRBJ2-7; D possibly corresponds to TRBD2 (5 bases). The source is a boy under two years old who had a stem cell transplant for SCID, so the T cells may come from the graft donor. Material: PBMCs, mostly from graft donor cells, obtained 360 days after TCRalphabeta/CD19-depleted stem cell transplant. CDR3 protein: CASSPSVRAPSYEQYF. CDR3 nucleotides: TGTGCCAGCAGCCCCTCCGTGCGGGCTCCATCCTACGAGCAGTACTTC.